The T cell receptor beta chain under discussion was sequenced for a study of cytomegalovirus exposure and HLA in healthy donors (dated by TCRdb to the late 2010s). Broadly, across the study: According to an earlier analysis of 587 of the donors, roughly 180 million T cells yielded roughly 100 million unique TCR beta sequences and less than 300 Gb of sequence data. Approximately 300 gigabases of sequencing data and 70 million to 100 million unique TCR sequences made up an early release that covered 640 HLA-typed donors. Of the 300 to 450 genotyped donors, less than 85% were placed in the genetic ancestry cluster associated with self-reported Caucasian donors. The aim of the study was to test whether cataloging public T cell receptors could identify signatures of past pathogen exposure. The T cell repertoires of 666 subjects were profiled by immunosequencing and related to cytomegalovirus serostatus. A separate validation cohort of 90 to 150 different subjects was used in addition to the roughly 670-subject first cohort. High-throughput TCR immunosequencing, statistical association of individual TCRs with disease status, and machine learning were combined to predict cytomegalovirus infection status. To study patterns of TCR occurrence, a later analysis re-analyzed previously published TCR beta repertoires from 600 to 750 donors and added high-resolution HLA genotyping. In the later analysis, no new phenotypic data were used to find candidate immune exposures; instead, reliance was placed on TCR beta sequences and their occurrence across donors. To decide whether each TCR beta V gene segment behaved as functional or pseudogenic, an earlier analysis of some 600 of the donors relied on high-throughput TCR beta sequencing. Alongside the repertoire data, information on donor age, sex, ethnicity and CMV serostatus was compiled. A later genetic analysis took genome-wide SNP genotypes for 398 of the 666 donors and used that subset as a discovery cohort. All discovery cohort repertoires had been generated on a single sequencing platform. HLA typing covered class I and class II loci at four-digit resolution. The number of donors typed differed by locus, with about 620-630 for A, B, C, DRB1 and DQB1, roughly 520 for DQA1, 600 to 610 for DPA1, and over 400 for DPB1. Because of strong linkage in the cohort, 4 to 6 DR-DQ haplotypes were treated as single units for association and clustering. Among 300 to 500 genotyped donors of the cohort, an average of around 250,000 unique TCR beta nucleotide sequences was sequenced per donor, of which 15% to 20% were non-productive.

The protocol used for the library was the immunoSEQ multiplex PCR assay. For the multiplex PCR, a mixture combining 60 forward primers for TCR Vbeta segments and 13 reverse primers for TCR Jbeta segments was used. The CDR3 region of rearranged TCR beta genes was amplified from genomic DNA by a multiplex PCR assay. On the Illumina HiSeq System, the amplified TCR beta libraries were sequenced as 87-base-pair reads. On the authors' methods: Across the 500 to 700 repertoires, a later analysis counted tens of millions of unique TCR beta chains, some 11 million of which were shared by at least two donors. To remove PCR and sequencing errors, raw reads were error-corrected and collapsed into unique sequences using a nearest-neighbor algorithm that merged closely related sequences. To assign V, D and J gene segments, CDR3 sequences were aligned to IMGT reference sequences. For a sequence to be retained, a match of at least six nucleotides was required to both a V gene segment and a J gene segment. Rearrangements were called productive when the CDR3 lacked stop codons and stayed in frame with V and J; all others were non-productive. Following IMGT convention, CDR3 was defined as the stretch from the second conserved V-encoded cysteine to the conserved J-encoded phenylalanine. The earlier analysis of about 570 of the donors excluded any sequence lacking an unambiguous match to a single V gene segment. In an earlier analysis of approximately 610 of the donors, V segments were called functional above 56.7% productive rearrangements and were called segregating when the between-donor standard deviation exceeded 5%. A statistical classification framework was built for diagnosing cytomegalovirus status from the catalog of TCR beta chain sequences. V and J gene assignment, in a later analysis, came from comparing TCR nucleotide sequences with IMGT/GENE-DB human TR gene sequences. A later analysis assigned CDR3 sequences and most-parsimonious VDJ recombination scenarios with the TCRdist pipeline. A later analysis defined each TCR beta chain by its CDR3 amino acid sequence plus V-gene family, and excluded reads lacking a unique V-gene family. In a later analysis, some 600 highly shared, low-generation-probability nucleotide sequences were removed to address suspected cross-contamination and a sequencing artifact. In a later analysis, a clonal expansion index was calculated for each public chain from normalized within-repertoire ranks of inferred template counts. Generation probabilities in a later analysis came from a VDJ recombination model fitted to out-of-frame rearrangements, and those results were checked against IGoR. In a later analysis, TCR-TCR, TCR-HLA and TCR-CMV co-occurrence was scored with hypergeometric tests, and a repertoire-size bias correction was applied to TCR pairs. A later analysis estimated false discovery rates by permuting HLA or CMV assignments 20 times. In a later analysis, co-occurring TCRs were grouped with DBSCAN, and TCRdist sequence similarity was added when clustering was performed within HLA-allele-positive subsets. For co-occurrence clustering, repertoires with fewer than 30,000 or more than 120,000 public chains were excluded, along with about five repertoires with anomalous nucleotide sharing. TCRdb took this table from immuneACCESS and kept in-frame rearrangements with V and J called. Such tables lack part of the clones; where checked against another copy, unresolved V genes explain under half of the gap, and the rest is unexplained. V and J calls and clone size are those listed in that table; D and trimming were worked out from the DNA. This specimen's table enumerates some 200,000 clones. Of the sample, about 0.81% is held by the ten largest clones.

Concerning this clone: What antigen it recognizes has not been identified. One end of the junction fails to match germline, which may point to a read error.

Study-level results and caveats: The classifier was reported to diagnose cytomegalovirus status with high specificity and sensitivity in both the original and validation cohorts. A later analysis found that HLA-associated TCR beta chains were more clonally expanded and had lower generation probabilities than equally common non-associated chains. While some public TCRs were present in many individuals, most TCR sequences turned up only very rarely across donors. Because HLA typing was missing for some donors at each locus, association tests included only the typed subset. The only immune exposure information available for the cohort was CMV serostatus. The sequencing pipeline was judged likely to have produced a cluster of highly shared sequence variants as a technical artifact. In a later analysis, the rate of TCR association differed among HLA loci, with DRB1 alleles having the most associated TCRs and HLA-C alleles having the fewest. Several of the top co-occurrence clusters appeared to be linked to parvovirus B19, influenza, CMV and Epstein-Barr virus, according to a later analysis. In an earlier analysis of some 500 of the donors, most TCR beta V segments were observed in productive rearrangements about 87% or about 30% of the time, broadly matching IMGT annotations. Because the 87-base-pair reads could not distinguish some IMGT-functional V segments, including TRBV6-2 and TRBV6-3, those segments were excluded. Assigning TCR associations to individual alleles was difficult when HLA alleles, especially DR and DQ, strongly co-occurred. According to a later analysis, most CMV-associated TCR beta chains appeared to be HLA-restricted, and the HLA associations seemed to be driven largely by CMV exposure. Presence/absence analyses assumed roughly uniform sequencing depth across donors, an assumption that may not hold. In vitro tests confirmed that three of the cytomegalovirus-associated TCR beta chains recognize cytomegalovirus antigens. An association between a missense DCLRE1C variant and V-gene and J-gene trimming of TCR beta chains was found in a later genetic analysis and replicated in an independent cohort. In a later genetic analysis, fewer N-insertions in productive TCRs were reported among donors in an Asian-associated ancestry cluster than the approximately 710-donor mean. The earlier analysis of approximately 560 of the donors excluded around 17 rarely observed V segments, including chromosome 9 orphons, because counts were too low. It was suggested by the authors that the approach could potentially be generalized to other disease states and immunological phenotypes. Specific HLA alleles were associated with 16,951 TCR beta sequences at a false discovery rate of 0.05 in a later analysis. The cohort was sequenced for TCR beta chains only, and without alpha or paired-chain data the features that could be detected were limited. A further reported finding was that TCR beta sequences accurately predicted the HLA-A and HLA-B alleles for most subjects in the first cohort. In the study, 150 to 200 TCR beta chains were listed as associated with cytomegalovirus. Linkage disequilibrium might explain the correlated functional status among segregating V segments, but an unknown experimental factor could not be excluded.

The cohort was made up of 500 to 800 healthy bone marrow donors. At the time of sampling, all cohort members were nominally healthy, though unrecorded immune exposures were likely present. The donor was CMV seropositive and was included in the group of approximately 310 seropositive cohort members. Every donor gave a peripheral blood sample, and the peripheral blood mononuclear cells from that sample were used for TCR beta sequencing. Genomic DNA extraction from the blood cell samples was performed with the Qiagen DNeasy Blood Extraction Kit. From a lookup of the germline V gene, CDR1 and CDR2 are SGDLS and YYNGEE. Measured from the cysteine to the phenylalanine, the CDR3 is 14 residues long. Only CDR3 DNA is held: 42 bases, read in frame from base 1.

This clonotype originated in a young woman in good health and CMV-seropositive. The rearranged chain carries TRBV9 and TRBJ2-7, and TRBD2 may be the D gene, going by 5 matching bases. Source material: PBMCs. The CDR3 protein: CTSSVTPGTYEQYF. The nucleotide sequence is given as TGTACCAGCAGCGTCACCCCCGGGACCTACGAGCAGTACTTC.